This entry is about one T cell receptor (beta chain). This entry is derived from a study of blood T cell repertoires in COVID-19. Study background: The study drew acute and convalescent COVID-19 samples from the United States, Italy and Spain. Sample material is recorded as cDNA or gDNA derived from T cells, B-cell-depleted T cells, or PBMCs.

Generated by immunoSEQ multiplex PCR, the TCRdb table keeps only in-frame clones and is missing some. The repertoire includes around 300,000 clones, 88% of them detected once, and under 3.5% sits in the top ten. All enrollees were about 18 to 89 years old and from under 25 US areas. Membership in each cohort depended on participant-reported clinical history. CDR3 length: 16 amino acids. Germline V CDR1 and CDR2: SGHTS, YDEGEE. V was clipped by 0 bases and J by 7 bases, with 16 bases between them. The chain is built from TRBV5-8 and TRBJ2-2; tentatively, D is TRBD2 (5 bases). Sequences were obtained from PBMCs or T cells enriched from blood (not recorded which). The TCR sequence derives from a woman aged 45-60 years who had recovered from COVID-19. CDR3 bases: TGTGCCAGCAGCTTGGATTCAGGACTGAAGAGCGGGGAGCTGTTTTTT. This gives the protein CASSLDSGLKSGELFF.